The 4 T cell receptor beta chains presented below share a single source sample, sequenced in a study of regulatory T cells in long-lasting Graves disease. Specified time point: newly diagnosed GD, antithyroid drugs for less than 3 months. Extracted PBMC RNA gave rise to the TCR library. In building TCR beta libraries, iRepertoire HTBI primers were used together with Arm-PCR of CDR3 regions. TCRdb analysed the multiplex PCR reads with MiXCR anew, one entry per CDR3 protein. There are a few hundred thousand distinct CDR3 sequences in the sample; approximately 15% occur only once, and 25% to 30% lies in the top ten. The data were also submitted as part of a second study, on T cells in Graves' hyperthyroidism and ophthalmopathy.

Specimen: peripheral blood mononuclear cells (PBMCs), collected at new diagnosis, from a patient treated with antithyroid drugs. The source is a middle-aged man with Graves disease.

The table lists this clonotype with many counts. V gene TRBV7-9 combines with J gene TRBJ2-2; D gene uncertain. In germline, CDR1 is SEHNR, CDR2 FQNEAQ (reference sequence). The CDR3 runs to 13 residues. The V end lost 5 bases, the J end lost 3 bases, and 7 bases lay between the germline ends. This CDR3 is CASSPFDTGELFF. The CDR3 DNA reads as TGTGCCAGCAGCCCCTTCGACACCGGGGAGCTGTTTTTT.

A note on this clonotype: A junction boundary mismatches the germline segment, possibly from a read error. This sequence joins TRBV28 and TRBJ1-6, with TRBD1 as a possible D gene (5 bases). CDR3 length equals 14 residues. Per germline, CDR1 MDHEN and CDR2 SYDVKM. This CDR3 reads CASSDSSYNSLLHF. DNA of the CDR3: TGTGCCAGCAGTGACAGCTCCTATAATTCACTCCTCCACTTT.

This clonotype was seen many times. The chain couples TRBV19 to TRBJ2-5; 13 bases are a match to TRBD2. The CDR3 runs 15 residues. The V and J ends lost 3 bases and 2 bases, in that order; junction bases with no gene match: 0. Per germline, CDR1 LNHDA and CDR2 SQIVND (reference sequence). In nucleotides, the CDR3 is TGTGCCAGTAGTATGGGACTAGCGGGGCAAGAGACCCAGTACTTC. It yields the protein CASSMGLAGQETQYF.

This clonotype occurred many times. The chain employs TRBV4-1 and TRBJ1-1; D perhaps matches TRBD1 (5 bases). V was shortened by 9 bases and J by 5 bases, with 16 bases between the two germline ends. Per germline, CDR1 MGHRA and CDR2 YSYEKL. The CDR3 totals 13 residues. The CDR3, as DNA: TGCGCCAGTGGCCCGGGGGGATCGACTGAAGCTTTCTTT. It yields the protein CASGPGGSTEAFF.